The 6 T cell receptor beta chains below all came from one sample that was sequenced in a study of T cell clusters in autoimmune cytopenias. Multiplex touch-down PCR amplified TRB using TRB-A and TRB-B pools in one tube. TCRdb re-called the multiplex PCR reads, yielding one record per CDR3 amino acid sequence without DNA. The sample holds fewer than 5,500 distinct CDR3 sequences. Each sample's input was 250 ng genomic DNA, about 38,000 genome equivalents. This same sample was also part of a study on T cell repertoires in aging, cancer and after chemotherapy.

The sequenced sample consisted of peripheral blood. The source is a human donor in good health.

The chain employs TRBV5-1 and TRBJ2-4; the TCRdb call, TRBD2, lacks DNA for checking. Germline loops: CDR1 SGHRS, CDR2 YFSETQ. This CDR3 is 12 amino acids long. CDR3 protein: CATSGGGDIQYF.

The chain's CDR3 is CASSLGGVGGNQPQHF. The chain links TRBV5-6 to TRBJ1-5. Germline V CDR1 and CDR2: SGHDT, YYEEEE. The CDR3 sequence is 16 residues long.

This clonotype is deemed medium-sized by its frequency. This CDR3 is CASSSGGSLYEQYF. The chain uses TRBV12-3 or TRBV12-4 and TRBJ2-7; TCRdb designates TRBD1, a call that cannot be tested without DNA. The CDR3 loop spans 14 amino acids.

The chain uses TRBV18 and TRBJ2-5; there is no DNA to check the TCRdb D call of TRBD1. Germline CDR1 is KGHSH and CDR2 is LQKENI. The CDR3 is made up of 15 amino acids. CDR3 protein: CASSPPAQGVKTQYF.

The chain has TRBV7-9 and TRBJ1-4; as DNA is missing, the TRBD1 call by TCRdb cannot be tested. CDR3 length: 20 residues. Per the germline V gene, CDR1 is SEHNR and CDR2 is FQNEAQ (reference sequence). This CDR3 reads CASSLGVFGGDRATNEKLFF.

Considering frequency, this clonotype is medium-sized. V usage is TRBV5-6 and J usage is TRBJ2-1; TCRdb's assignment of TRBD1 cannot be checked, as there is no DNA. This CDR3 has 15 amino acids. Germline V gene data show CDR1 as SGHDT and CDR2 as YYEEEE. The CDR3 is CASSPGARLDNEQFF.